What follows describes a single T cell receptor beta chain. Antigen unknown. Germline V lookup: CDR1 SNHLY, CDR2 FYNNEI. V was clipped by 6 bases and J by 7 bases; unmatched bases: 14. The CDR3 loop spans 17 amino acids. This entry is derived from a study of human thymus T cells. Study results and caveats: Among unrelated individuals, related research reported thymic repertoires that overlapped highly.

Thymus specimens were resections from corrective heart surgery. The data were produced by immunoSEQ multiplex PCR, yet TCRdb's version contains in-frame clones alone and is incomplete. The sample yields some 72,000 clones, roughly 97% seen once. The receptor was isolated from a boy less than two years old with a congenital heart defect but otherwise immunologically healthy. J is TRBJ2-1 and V is TRBV2, with 11 bases that match TRBD2. Sequencing used thymus tissue. CDR3 sequence (DNA): TGTGCCAGCAGATACGGGGGACTAGCGGCCGAAGGGAATGAGCAGTTCTTC. Amino acid sequence: CASRYGGLAAEGNEQFF. Full variable domain (outside the CDR3, taken from reference TRBV2 and TRBJ2-1): EPEVTQTPSHQVTQMGQEVILRCVPISNHLYFYWYRQILGQKVEFLVSFYNNEISEKSEIFDDQFSVERPDGSNFTLKIRSTKLEDSAMYFCASRYGGLAAEGNEQFFGPGTRLTVL.